This T cell receptor beta chain originates from a study of blood T cell repertoires in COVID-19. The wider study: Both acute and convalescent COVID-19 samples were obtained from the United States, Italy and Spain. The analysed material was cDNA or gDNA that came from T cells, B-cell-depleted T cells, or PBMCs.

This CDR3 has 15 amino acids. The V end lost 5 bases, the J end lost 7 bases, and 21 bases lay between the germline ends. Germline values: CDR1 SGHAT, CDR2 FQDESV (reference sequence). How the authors handled the data: By means of reference gene primer amplification, nucleated cell counts were estimated. The protocol was immunoSEQ multiplex PCR, while the TCRdb copy is restricted to in-frame clones and leaves out a portion. Clonal size and the V and J genes are those of that table, whereas D and trimming came from the DNA. The table includes around 300,000 clones, 70% to 90% detected once. V is TRBV11-1 and J is TRBJ2-7; D possibly corresponds to TRBD1 (5 bases). The TCR sequence derives from a woman aged 25 to 39 who had recovered from COVID-19. The sample taken for sequencing was peripheral blood. The CDR3 here is CASSPWTLMIAEQYF. CDR3 nucleotide sequence: TGTGCCAGCAGCCCCTGGACACTCATGATTGCGGAGCAGTACTTC.